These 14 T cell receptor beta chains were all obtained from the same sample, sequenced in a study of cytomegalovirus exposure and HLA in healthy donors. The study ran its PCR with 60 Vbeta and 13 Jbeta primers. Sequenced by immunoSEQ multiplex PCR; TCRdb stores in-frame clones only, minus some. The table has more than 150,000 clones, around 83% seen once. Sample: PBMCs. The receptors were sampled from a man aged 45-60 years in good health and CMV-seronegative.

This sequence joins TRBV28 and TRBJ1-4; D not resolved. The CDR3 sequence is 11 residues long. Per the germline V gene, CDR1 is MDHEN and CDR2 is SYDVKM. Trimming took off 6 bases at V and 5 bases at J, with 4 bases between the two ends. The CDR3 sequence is CASRQNEKLFF. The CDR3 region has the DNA TGTGCCAGCAGACAAAATGAAAAACTGTTTTTT.

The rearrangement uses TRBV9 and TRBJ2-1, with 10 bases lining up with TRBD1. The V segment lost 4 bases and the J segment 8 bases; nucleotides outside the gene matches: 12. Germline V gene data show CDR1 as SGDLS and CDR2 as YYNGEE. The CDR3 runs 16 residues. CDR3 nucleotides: TGTGCCAGCAGCCCCCCTCGGACAGGGGGGGGCCATGAGCAGTTCTTC. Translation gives CASSPPRTGGGHEQFF.

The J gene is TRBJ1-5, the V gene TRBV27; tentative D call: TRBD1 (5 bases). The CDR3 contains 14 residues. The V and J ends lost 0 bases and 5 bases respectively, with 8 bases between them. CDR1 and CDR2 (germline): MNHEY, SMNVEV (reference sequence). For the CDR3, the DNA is TGTGCCAGCAGTTTATCGGGGGGTCATCAGCCCCAGCATTTT. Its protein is CASSLSGGHQPQHF.

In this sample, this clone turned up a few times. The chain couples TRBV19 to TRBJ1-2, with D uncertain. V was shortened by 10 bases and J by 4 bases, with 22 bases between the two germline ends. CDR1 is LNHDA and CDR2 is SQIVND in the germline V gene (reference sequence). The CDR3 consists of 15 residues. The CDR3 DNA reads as TGTGCCACCCGGATCAGAGAGGAAATAGCCTATGGCTACACCTTC. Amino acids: CATRIREEIAYGYTF.

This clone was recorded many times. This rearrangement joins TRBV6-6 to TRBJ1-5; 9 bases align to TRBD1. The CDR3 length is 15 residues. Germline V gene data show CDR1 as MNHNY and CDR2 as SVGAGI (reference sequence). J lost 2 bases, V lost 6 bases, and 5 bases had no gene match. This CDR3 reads CASSPRTGGNQPQHF. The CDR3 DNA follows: TGTGCCAGCAGCCCAAGGACAGGGGGCAATCAGCCCCAGCATTTT.

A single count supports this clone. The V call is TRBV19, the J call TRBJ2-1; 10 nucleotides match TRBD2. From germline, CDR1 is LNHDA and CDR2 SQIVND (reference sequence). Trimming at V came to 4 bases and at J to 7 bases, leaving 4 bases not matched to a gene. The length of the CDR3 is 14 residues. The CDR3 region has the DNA TGTGCCAGTAGTAGTAGCGGGGGGTGGAATGAGCAGTTCTTC. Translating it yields CASSSSGGWNEQFF. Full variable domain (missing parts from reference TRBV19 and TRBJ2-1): DGGITQSPKYLFRKEGQNVTLSCEQNLNHDAMYWYRQDPGQGLRLIYYSQIVNDFQKGDIAEGYSVSREKKESFPLTVTSAQKNPTAFYLCASSSSGGWNEQFFGPGTRLTVL.

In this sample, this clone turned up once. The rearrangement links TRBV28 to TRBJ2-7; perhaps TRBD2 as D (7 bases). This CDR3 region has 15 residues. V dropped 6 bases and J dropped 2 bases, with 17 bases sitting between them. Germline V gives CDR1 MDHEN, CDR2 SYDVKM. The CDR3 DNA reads TGTGCCAGCAGGGGGGGAGGGGGGGGCCCCTACGAGCAGTACTTC. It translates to CASRGGGGGPYEQYF.

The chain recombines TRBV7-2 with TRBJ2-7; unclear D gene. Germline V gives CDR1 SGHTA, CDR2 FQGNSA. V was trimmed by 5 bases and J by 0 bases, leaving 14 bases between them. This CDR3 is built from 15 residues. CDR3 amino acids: CASSRNPAVSYEQYF. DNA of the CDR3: TGTGCCAGCAGCCGAAACCCGGCGGTCTCCTACGAGCAGTACTTC.

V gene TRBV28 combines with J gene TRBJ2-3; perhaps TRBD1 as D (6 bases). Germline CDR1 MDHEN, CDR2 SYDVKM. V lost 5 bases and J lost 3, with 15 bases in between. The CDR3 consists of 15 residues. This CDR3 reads CASSQPGQGTDTQYF. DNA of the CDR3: TGTGCCAGCAGTCAGCCGGGACAAGGAACAGATACGCAGTATTTT.

The CDR3 here is CASSPKQGMNTEAFF. The CDR3, as DNA: TGTGCCAGCTCACCAAAACAGGGGATGAACACTGAAGCTTTCTTT. The chain uses TRBV18 and TRBJ1-1, with 7 nucleotides matching TRBD1. The CDR3 is 15 residues long. Per germline, CDR1 KGHSH and CDR2 LQKENI. Trimming took 2 bases from V and 0 from J; bases not matched to a gene: 3. The full variable domain, with the rest looked up from reference TRBV18 and TRBJ1-1, is NAGVMQNPRHLVRRRGQEARLRCSPMKGHSHVYWYRQLPEEGLKFMVYLQKENIIDESGMPKERFSAEFPKEGPSILRIQQVVRGDSAAYFCASSPKQGMNTEAFFGQGTRLTVV.

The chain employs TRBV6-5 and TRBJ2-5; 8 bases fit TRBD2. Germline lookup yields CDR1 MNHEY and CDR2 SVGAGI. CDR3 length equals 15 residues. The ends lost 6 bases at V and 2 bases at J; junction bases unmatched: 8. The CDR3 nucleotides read TGTGCCAGCAGGACGAAGCTAGCGGGTCAAGAGACCCAGTACTTC. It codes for CASRTKLAGQETQYF.

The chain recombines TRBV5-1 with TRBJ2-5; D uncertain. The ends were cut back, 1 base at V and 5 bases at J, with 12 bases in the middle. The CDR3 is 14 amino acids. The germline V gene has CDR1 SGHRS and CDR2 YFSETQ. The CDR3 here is CASSLQQLGETQYF. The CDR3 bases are TGCGCCAGCAGCTTGCAACAGTTAGGCGAGACCCAGTACTTC.

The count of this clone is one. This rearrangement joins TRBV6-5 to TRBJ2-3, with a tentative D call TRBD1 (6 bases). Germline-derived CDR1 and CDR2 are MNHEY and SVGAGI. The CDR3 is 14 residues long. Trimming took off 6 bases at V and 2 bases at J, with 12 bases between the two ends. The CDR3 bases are TGTGCCAGCAGGATGACAGGTATCACAGATACGCAGTATTTT. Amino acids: CASRMTGITDTQYF.

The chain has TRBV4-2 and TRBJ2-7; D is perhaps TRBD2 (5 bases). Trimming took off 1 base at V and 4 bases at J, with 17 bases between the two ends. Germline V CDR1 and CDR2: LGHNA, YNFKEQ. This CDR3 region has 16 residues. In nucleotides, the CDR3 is TGTGCCAGCAGCCAAGGAGGCCGGGAAGGACTTTACGAGCAGTACTTC. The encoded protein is CASSQGGREGLYEQYF.